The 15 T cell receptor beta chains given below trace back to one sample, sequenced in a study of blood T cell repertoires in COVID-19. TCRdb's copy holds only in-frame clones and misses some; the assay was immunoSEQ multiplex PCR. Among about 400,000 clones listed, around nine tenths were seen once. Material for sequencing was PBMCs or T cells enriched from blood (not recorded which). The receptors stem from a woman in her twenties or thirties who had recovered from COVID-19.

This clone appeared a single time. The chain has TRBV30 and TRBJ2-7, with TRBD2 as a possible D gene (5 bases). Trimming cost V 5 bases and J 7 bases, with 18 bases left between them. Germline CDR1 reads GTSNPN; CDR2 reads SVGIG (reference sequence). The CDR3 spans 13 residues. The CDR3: CAWVNRGFMEQYF. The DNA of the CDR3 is TGTGCCTGGGTTAATCGGGGATTTATGGAGCAGTACTTC.

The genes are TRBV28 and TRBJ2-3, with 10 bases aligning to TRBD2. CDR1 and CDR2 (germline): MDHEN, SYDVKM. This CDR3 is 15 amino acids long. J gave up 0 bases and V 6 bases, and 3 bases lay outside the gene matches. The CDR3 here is CASRILAGSTDTQYF. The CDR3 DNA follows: TGTGCCAGCAGGATACTAGCGGGGAGCACAGATACGCAGTATTTT.

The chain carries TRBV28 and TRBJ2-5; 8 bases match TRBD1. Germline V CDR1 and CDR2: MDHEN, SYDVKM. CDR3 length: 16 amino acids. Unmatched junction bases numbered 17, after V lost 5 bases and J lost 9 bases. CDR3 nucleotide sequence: TGTGCCAGCAGTGAACTTACCGGGACAGGAGATTTGGCCCAGTACTTC. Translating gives CASSELTGTGDLAQYF.

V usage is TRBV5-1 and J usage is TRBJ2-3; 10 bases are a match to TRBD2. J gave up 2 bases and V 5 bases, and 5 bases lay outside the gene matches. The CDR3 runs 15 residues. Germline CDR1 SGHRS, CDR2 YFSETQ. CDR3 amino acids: CASRTGLAATDTQYF. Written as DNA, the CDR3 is TGCGCCAGCAGAACTGGACTAGCGGCCACAGATACGCAGTATTTT.

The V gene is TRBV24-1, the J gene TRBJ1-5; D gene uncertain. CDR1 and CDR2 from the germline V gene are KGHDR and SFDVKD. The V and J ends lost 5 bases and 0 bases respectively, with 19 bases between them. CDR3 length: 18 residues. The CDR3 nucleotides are TGTGCCACCAGTGTCCTCGGAGAGAGAGTATATAGCAATCAGCCCCAGCATTTT. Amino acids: CATSVLGERVYSNQPQHF.

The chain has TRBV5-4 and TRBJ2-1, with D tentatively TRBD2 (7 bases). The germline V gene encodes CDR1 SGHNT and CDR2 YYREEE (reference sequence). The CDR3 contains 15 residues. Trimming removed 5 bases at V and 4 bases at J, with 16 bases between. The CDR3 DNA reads TGTGCCAGCAGGGGGGCGGGAGACCCTTACAATGAGCAGTTCTTC. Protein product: CASRGAGDPYNEQFF. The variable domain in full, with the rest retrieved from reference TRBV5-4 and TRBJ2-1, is ETGVTQSPTHLIKTRGQQVTLRCSSQSGHNTVSWYQQALGQGPQFIFQYYREEENGRGNFPPRFSGLQFPNYSSELNVNALELDDSALYLCASRGAGDPYNEQFFGPGTRLTVL.

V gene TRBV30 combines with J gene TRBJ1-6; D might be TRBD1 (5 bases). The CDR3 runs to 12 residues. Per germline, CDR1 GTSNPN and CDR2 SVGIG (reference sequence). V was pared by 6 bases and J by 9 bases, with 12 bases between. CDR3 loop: CACTKGLSPLHF. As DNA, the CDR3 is TGTGCCTGTACCAAGGGGCTTTCACCCCTCCACTTT.

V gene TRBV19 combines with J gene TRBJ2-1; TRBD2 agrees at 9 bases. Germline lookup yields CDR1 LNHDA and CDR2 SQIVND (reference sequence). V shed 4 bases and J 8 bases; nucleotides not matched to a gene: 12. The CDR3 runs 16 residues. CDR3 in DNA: TGTGCCAGTAGTACCCGATCCGGGACTAGCTGGGATGAGCAGTTCTTC. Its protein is CASSTRSGTSWDEQFF.

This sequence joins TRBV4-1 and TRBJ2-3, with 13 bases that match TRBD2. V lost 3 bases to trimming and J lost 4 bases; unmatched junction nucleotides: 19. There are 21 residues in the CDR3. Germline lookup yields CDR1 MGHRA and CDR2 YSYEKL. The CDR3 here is CASSHPTGLAGNLAGADTQYF. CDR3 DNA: TGCGCCAGCAGCCACCCCACGGGACTAGCGGGGAATCTCGCTGGCGCAGATACGCAGTATTTT.

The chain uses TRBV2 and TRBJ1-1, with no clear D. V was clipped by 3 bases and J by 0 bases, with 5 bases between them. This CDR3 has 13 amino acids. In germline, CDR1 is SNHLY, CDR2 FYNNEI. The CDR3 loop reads CASSDNMNTEAFF. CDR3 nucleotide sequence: TGTGCCAGCAGTGATAACATGAACACTGAAGCTTTCTTT.

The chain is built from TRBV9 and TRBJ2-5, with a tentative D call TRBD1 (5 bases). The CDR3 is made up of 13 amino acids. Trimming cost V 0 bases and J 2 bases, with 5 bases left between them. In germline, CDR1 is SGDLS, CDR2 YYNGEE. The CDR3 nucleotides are TGTGCCAGCAGCGTAGAGGGGCAAGAGACCCAGTACTTC. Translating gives CASSVEGQETQYF.

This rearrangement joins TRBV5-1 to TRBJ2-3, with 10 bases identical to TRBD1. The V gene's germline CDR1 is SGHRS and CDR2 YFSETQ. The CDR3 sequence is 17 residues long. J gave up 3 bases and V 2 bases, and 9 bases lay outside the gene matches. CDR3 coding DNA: TGCGCCAGCAGCTTCCTCTCCGGGACAGGGGAGACAGATACGCAGTATTTT. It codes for CASSFLSGTGETDTQYF.

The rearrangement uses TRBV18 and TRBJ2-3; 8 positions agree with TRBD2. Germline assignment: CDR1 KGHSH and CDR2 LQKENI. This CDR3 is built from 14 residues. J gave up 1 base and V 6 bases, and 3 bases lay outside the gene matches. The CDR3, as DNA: TGTGCCAGCTCTCTACTAGCGGGCACAGATACGCAGTATTTT. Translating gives CASSLLAGTDTQYF.

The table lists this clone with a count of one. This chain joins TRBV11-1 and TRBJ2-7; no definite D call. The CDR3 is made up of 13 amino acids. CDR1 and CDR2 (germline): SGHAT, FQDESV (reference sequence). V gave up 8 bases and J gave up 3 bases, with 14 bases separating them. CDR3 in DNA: TGTGCCAGCTTCCTAGACCTGTTCTACGAGCAGTACTTC. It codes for CASFLDLFYEQYF.

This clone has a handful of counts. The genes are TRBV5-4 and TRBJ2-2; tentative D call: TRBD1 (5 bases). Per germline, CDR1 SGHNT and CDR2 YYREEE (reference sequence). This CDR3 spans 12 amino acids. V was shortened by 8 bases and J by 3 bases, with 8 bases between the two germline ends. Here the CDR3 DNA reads TGTGCCAGTTCCAGGGACACCGGGGAGCTGTTTTTT. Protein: CASSRDTGELFF.